Listed here are 32 T cell receptor beta chains from one sample, sequenced in a study of cytomegalovirus exposure and HLA in healthy donors (dated by TCRdb to about 2017). Library prep was done by the immunoSEQ multiplex PCR assay. The multiplex PCR relied on a mix of 60 forward primers for TCR Vbeta segments and 13 reverse primers for TCR Jbeta segments. Drawn from immuneACCESS, this table holds only the in-frame rearrangements with V and J called that TCRdb kept. Clones are partly lost; checked studies trace under half to an unresolved V gene and leave the rest unexplained. Here the sample has roughly 150,000 clones; roughly 65% occur a single time. The ten largest make up roughly 4.7% of the sample. What was sequenced was PBMCs. Receptor source: a man aged 55 to 70 in good health and CMV-seronegative.

The V gene is TRBV9, the J gene TRBJ2-2, with a possible D match to TRBD1 (6 bases). Germline V lookup: CDR1 SGDLS, CDR2 YYNGEE. Trimming left V 2 bases short and J 4 bases short, with 15 bases between. CDR3 size: 16 residues. CDR3 nucleotide sequence: TGTGCCAGCAGCGTCGGGCAGGGGTGGTTCACCGGGGAGCTGTTTTTT. It encodes CASSVGQGWFTGELFF.

V usage is TRBV4-3 and J usage is TRBJ2-5; no reliable D call. The CDR3 contains 13 residues. Germline lookup yields CDR1 LGHNA and CDR2 YSLEER. Trimming took 2 bases from V and 3 from J, leaving 7 bases between them. The CDR3 nucleotides read TGCGCCAGCAGCCAAAGACTGGAAGAGACCCAGTACTTC. The encoded protein is CASSQRLEETQYF.

The sample holds a few counts of this clone. V gene TRBV13 combines with J gene TRBJ1-6; D ambiguous. In germline, CDR1 is PRHDT, CDR2 FYEKMQ (reference sequence). The ends were cut back, 0 bases at V and 10 bases at J, with 13 bases in the middle. The CDR3 is 15 residues long. The CDR3 region is CASSLGAGSGSPLHF. As DNA, the CDR3 is TGTGCCAGCAGCTTAGGGGCGGGGTCGGGATCACCCCTCCACTTT.

This clone was seen only once. The rearrangement joins TRBV6-1 to TRBJ2-5; 10 bases agree with TRBD1. CDR1 and CDR2 from the germline V gene are MNHNS and SASEGT. V shed 3 bases and J 2 bases; nucleotides not matched to a gene: 3. The length of the CDR3 is 15 residues. The CDR3 region is CASSDRDRGQETQYF. The CDR3 DNA follows: TGTGCCAGCAGTGACCGGGACAGGGGACAAGAGACCCAGTACTTC.

The chain employs TRBV28 and TRBJ1-2; possible D gene TRBD1, 6 bases. The CDR3 runs 14 residues. Germline CDR1 MDHEN, CDR2 SYDVKM. Trimming took off 6 bases at V and 11 bases at J, with 22 bases between the two ends. CDR3 region: CASSLGQSPPDYTF. CDR3 in DNA: TGTGCCAGCAGCCTCGGACAGTCCCCCCCGGATTACACCTTC.

This clone was detected once. This chain uses TRBV9 with TRBJ2-7; 7 positions match TRBD1. Germline loops: CDR1 SGDLS, CDR2 YYNGEE. The J segment lost 2 bases and the V segment lost 3 bases, leaving 11 bases of the junction unmatched. The CDR3 length is 16 residues. The CDR3 here is CASSANTGAMPYEQYF. CDR3 coding DNA: TGTGCCAGCAGCGCGAATACAGGGGCAATGCCCTACGAGCAGTACTTC.

A remark on this clone: Compared with germline, one end of the junction differs, possibly owing to a read error. The chain employs TRBV7-7 and TRBJ1-1; 7 bases align to TRBD1. The germline CDR1 and CDR2 sequences are SSHAT and FNYEAQ (reference sequence). The CDR3 length is 15 residues. The CDR3 spells CASSPSTGSNTEAFF. CDR3 bases: TGTGCTAGCAGCCCGTCGACAGGGTCTAACACTGAAGCTTTCTTT.

The chain combines TRBV6-1 with TRBJ2-7, with 12 bases matching TRBD1. This CDR3 has 14 amino acids. CDR1 and CDR2 (germline): MNHNS, SASEGT. V lost 7 bases to trimming and J lost 4 bases; unmatched junction nucleotides: 5. The CDR3 nucleotides are TGTGCCAGCATCCGGGACAGGGGGCCTTACGAGCAGTACTTC. It yields the protein CASIRDRGPYEQYF.

The chain recombines TRBV2 with TRBJ1-6, with D unresolved. The CDR3 is 13 amino acids. Trimming took 8 bases from V and 3 from J, leaving 8 bases between them. Germline V gives CDR1 SNHLY, CDR2 FYNNEI. DNA for the CDR3: TGTGCCAGCCACCGGGACTATAATTCACCCCTCCACTTT. Its protein product is CASHRDYNSPLHF. Supplemented by reference TRBV2 and TRBJ1-6, the full variable domain reads EPEVTQTPSHQVTQMGQEVILRCVPISNHLYFYWYRQILGQKVEFLVSFYNNEISEKSEIFDDQFSVERPDGSNFTLKIRSTKLEDSAMYFCASHRDYNSPLHFGNGTRLTVT.

The genes are TRBV28 and TRBJ1-5, with a possible D match to TRBD1 (5 bases). In germline, CDR1 is MDHEN, CDR2 SYDVKM. The CDR3 spans 16 residues. V lost 6 bases to trimming and J lost 4 bases, with 19 bases between them. The CDR3: CASRIGGQGGNQPQHF. CDR3 nucleotides: TGTGCCAGCAGGATCGGAGGGCAGGGTGGGAATCAGCCCCAGCATTTT. The full variable domain, its missing parts supplied by reference TRBV28 and TRBJ1-5, is DVKVTQSSRYLVKRTGEKVFLECVQDMDHENMFWYRQDPGLGLRLIYFSYDVKMKEKGDIPEGYSVSREKKERFSLILESASTNQTSMYLCASRIGGQGGNQPQHFGDGTRLSIL.

V usage is TRBV7-3 and J usage is TRBJ1-6, with 7 nucleotides matching TRBD1. The CDR3 sequence is 15 residues long. In germline, CDR1 is SGHTA, CDR2 FQGTGA. V lost 2 bases, J lost 7 bases, and 5 bases stayed unmatched. The CDR3 bases are TGTGCCAGCAGCTTAGAGACAGGGCGCAATTCACCCCTCCACTTT. Translated: CASSLETGRNSPLHF.

The J gene is TRBJ2-3, the V gene TRBV4-3; 13 bases fit TRBD2. The CDR3 loop spans 16 amino acids. Germline V gene sequence: CDR1 LGHNA, CDR2 YSLEER. J lost 4 bases, V lost 4 bases, and 5 bases had no gene match. The CDR3 bases are TGCGCCAGCAGCCTCACTAGCGGGAGGGCGGCAGATACGCAGTATTTT. Protein product: CASSLTSGRAADTQYF.

The chain combines TRBV5-4 with TRBJ2-7; D not resolved. V was pared by 0 bases and J by 2 bases, with 6 bases between. Germline V gene data show CDR1 as SGHNT and CDR2 as YYREEE (reference sequence). The CDR3 has 13 residues. This CDR3 is CASSLDRAYEQYF. The DNA for the CDR3 is TGTGCCAGCAGCTTGGACAGAGCCTACGAGCAGTACTTC.

The rearrangement joins TRBV27 to TRBJ1-4, with D perhaps matching TRBD1 (6 bases). The germline V gene encodes CDR1 MNHEY and CDR2 SMNVEV (reference sequence). Trimming removed 0 bases from V and 7 bases from J, with 12 bases in between. The CDR3 length is 15 residues. The chain's CDR3 is CASSLSGRGGEKLFF. CDR3 sequence (DNA): TGTGCCAGCAGTTTATCGGGGAGGGGGGGTGAAAAACTGTTTTTT.

The rearrangement links TRBV30 to TRBJ2-1; 11 bases align to TRBD2. This CDR3 comprises 13 residues. Germline CDR1 GTSNPN, CDR2 SVGIG (reference sequence). With 1 base clipped from V and 7 bases from J, the junction kept 0 bases outside the gene matches. DNA of the CDR3: TGTGCCTGGAGTGGGACTAGCGGGAATGAGCAGTTCTTC. It yields the protein CAWSGTSGNEQFF.

This chain uses TRBV4-3 with TRBJ2-2; D is perhaps TRBD2 (6 bases). The CDR3 is 14 residues long. Trimming cost V 0 bases and J 7 bases, with 9 bases left between them. Per germline, CDR1 LGHNA and CDR2 YSLEER. The CDR3 protein is CASSQERGGGELFF. DNA for the CDR3: TGCGCCAGCAGCCAAGAAAGGGGAGGCGGGGAGCTGTTTTTT.

This sequence joins TRBV19 and TRBJ2-1; 9 bases are shared with TRBD2. Germline values: CDR1 LNHDA, CDR2 SQIVND (reference sequence). J gave up 9 bases and V 0 bases, and 6 bases lay outside the gene matches. The CDR3 consists of 15 residues. The CDR3, as DNA: TGTGCCAGTAGTATAGATCTGGCGGGAGGGGGTGAGCAGTTCTTC. Its protein is CASSIDLAGGGEQFF.

This clone was recorded a few times. This chain joins TRBV12-5 and TRBJ2-2, with D possibly being TRBD2 (6 bases). Germline V gene sequence: CDR1 LGHNT, CDR2 FRNRAP. Trimming removed 6 bases from V and 1 base from J, with 12 bases in between. The CDR3 contains 15 residues. The CDR3 is CASGEGLQNTGELFF. CDR3 nucleotides: TGTGCTAGTGGAGAGGGACTCCAGAACACCGGGGAGCTGTTTTTT.

The gene calls are TRBV5-6 and TRBJ1-5, with TRBD1 matching 12 bases. Germline trimming cut 1 base from V and 4 bases from J; bases unmatched to any gene: 9. Germline values: CDR1 SGHDT, CDR2 YYEEEE. This CDR3 is built from 18 residues. Here the CDR3 DNA reads TGTGCCAGCAGCTTGTTCGGCGGGACAGGGGGCGGTAATCAGCCCCAGCATTTT. It yields the protein CASSLFGGTGGGNQPQHF.

The chain carries TRBV6-4 and TRBJ2-7; D gene ambiguous. V lost 4 bases to trimming and J lost 0 bases, with 7 bases between them. The CDR3 runs 13 residues. Germline CDR1 is MRHNA and CDR2 is SNTAGT. CDR3 nucleotides: TGTGCCAGCAGTGCACTACCCTCCTACGAGCAGTACTTC. This codes for CASSALPSYEQYF.

This chain joins TRBV28 and TRBJ1-4; D possibly corresponds to TRBD1 (5 bases). The V gene lost 3 bases and the J gene lost 4 bases, with 12 bases spanning the gap. The CDR3 totals 15 residues. The germline V gene encodes CDR1 MDHEN and CDR2 SYDVKM. The CDR3 loop reads CASSLSGDGNEKLFF. CDR3 DNA sequence: TGTGCCAGCAGTTTGTCGGGGGACGGTAATGAAAAACTGTTTTTT.

The chain employs TRBV7-8 and TRBJ2-3; D perhaps matches TRBD2 (5 bases). Germline V gene sequence: CDR1 SGHVS, CDR2 FQNEAQ. The CDR3 spans 14 residues. V lost 1 base and J lost 3, with 8 bases in between. The CDR3 is CASSLEEVTDTQYF. DNA for the CDR3: TGTGCCAGCAGCTTAGAGGAGGTTACAGATACGCAGTATTTT.

A few counts support this clone. The CDR3 coding sequence is TGTGCCTGGAATTGGAATAGCCGTAGCACAGATACGCAGTATTTT. It codes for CAWNWNSRSTDTQYF. The rearrangement joins TRBV30 to TRBJ2-3; D not resolved. The germline gives CDR1 GTSNPN, CDR2 SVGIG (reference sequence). The ends were cut back, 4 bases at V and 0 bases at J, with 14 bases in the middle. There are 15 residues in the CDR3. Complete variable domain (other parts from reference TRBV30 and TRBJ2-3): SQTIHQWPATLVQPVGSPLSLECTVEGTSNPNLYWYRQAAGRGLQLLFYSVGIGQISSEVPQNLSASRPQDRQFILSSKKLLLSDSGFYLCAWNWNSRSTDTQYFGPGTRLTVL.

The chain recombines TRBV5-1 with TRBJ2-1; the match to TRBD1 covers 7 bases. The length of the CDR3 is 16 residues. Per the germline V gene, CDR1 is SGHRS and CDR2 is YFSETQ. Germline trimming cut 0 bases from V and 0 bases from J; bases unmatched to any gene: 3. The CDR3 region is CASSLGGGSSYNEQFF. CDR3 in DNA: TGCGCCAGCAGCTTGGGAGGGGGCAGCTCCTACAATGAGCAGTTCTTC.

The V gene is TRBV29-1, the J gene TRBJ2-7; 10 bases are shared with TRBD2. The germline V gene has CDR1 SQVTM and CDR2 ANQGSEA. CDR3 length: 13 amino acids. After removal of 7 bases from V and 5 bases from J, the junction contained 8 bases not matched to a gene. This CDR3 is CSAGTSVGDEQYF. For the CDR3, the DNA is TGCAGCGCTGGGACTAGCGTTGGGGACGAGCAGTACTTC.

The chain links TRBV10-2 to TRBJ1-1, with D possibly TRBD1 on 5 matching bases. The germline V and J ends were trimmed by 2 bases and 7 bases, with 14 bases remaining between them. The CDR3 extends over 14 amino acids. Germline CDR1 WSHSY, CDR2 SAAADI. The CDR3 reads CASSEGREGYEAFF. The CDR3 coding sequence is TGCGCCAGCAGTGAGGGCAGGGAAGGCTATGAAGCTTTCTTT.

The chain has TRBV6-1 and TRBJ1-1, with 7 bases lining up with TRBD1. V shed 6 bases and J 7 bases; nucleotides not matched to a gene: 14. CDR1 and CDR2 from the germline V gene are MNHNS and SASEGT. This CDR3 spans 15 amino acids. CDR3 in amino acids: CASSPLTGRIFEAFF. CDR3 coding DNA: TGTGCCAGCAGCCCTCTGACAGGGCGCATATTTGAAGCTTTCTTT.

This chain joins TRBV5-1 and TRBJ2-3, with TRBD2 matching over 10 bases. The germline V gene has CDR1 SGHRS and CDR2 YFSETQ. V was pared by 5 bases and J by 2 bases, with 11 bases of the junction left unmatched. The CDR3 sequence is 17 residues long. DNA for the CDR3: TGCGCCAGCAGTAATACCCTAGCGGGAGATTTCACAGATACGCAGTATTTT. Encoded protein: CASSNTLAGDFTDTQYF.

Of note for this clone: An end of the junction differs from the germline gene, which may be a read error. The chain links TRBV15 to TRBJ2-5; D gene ambiguous. The CDR3 is 10 residues long. In germline, CDR1 is LNHNV, CDR2 YYDKDF (reference sequence). CDR3 DNA sequence: TGTGCCACCAGCAGCGGTCCCAAGCACTTC. It translates to CATSSGPKHF.

The rearrangement joins TRBV13 to TRBJ1-1, with D tentatively TRBD1 (6 bases). The CDR3 covers 15 residues. The germline CDR1 and CDR2 sequences are PRHDT and FYEKMQ (reference sequence). Trimming removed 4 bases from V and 1 base from J, with 13 bases in between. CDR3 loop: CASSSRGGGNTEAFF. For the CDR3, the DNA is TGTGCCAGCAGCTCCCGAGGGGGGGGGAACACTGAAGCTTTCTTT.

The chain joins TRBV19 to TRBJ1-1; tentatively, D is TRBD1 (6 bases). The CDR3 is 14 amino acids. Deletions cut 1 base from V and 7 bases from J, with 13 bases between. Germline V gene data show CDR1 as LNHDA and CDR2 as SQIVND (reference sequence). The CDR3 sequence is CASSIGQGPNEAFF. Written as DNA, the CDR3 is TGTGCCAGTAGTATAGGTCAGGGGCCCAATGAAGCTTTCTTT.

The sample holds a few counts of this clone. J is TRBJ2-1 and V is TRBV5-8; TRBD1 matches 8 bases. This CDR3 comprises 13 residues. Germline-derived CDR1 and CDR2 are SGHTS and YDEGEE. The V and J ends lost 8 bases and 7 bases, in that order; junction bases with no gene match: 8. The CDR3 nucleotides read TGTGCCAGGTCGGACAGGGATTGGAATGAGCAGTTCTTC. Its protein is CARSDRDWNEQFF.